The 23 T cell receptor beta chains reported below all come from one sample, sequenced in a study of shared clonotypes between healthy human individuals. CD45RO-negative CD8 cells positively selected for CCR7 made up the naive population, which excluded terminally differentiated effector memory CD45RA+ cells. Profiling relied on immunoSEQ multiplex PCR, and the TCRdb table lists in-frame clones only, not all of them. The sample yields about 2.2 million clones, about 93% seen once. The material sequenced was naive CD8+ T cells from PBMCs. Receptors were obtained from a man between 18 and 35 years old in good health. Some clones in this sample may be carry-over from other donors' samples.

The rearrangement links TRBV27 to TRBJ2-7; unclear D gene. CDR3 length: 14 residues. Looked up from germline, CDR1 is MNHEY and CDR2 is SMNVEV (reference sequence). Trimming left V 4 bases short and J 2 bases short, with 12 bases between. CDR3 in amino acids: CASSSLTFPYEQYF. The CDR3 coding sequence is TGTGCCAGCAGTTCCCTTACTTTCCCCTACGAGCAGTACTTC.

The J gene is TRBJ1-1, the V gene TRBV7-9; D perhaps matches TRBD1 (6 bases). Germline V gene lookup returns CDR1 SEHNR and CDR2 FQNEAQ (reference sequence). V was pared by 9 bases and J by 0 bases, with 11 bases between. The CDR3 runs 13 residues. CDR3 loop: CASMGQVNTEAFF. In DNA form, the CDR3 reads TGTGCCAGTATGGGACAAGTGAACACTGAAGCTTTCTTT.

The chain carries TRBV28 and TRBJ2-1; D possibly matches TRBD1 or TRBD2 (5 bases each). With 8 bases removed from V and 8 bases from J, the gap between germline ends came to 19 bases. The CDR3 is 14 amino acids. CDR1 and CDR2 from the germline V gene are MDHEN and SYDVKM. CDR3 nucleotides: TGTGCCAGCGGTACCGGGACCGACCACTATGAGCAGTTCTTC. It specifies CASGTGTDHYEQFF.

The J gene is TRBJ2-7, the V gene TRBV4-1; D uncertain. This CDR3 is 15 amino acids long. The germline gives CDR1 MGHRA, CDR2 YSYEKL. Trimming took off 4 bases at V and 0 bases at J, with 13 bases between the two ends. The CDR3 bases are TGCGCCAGCAGCCGGGTCAATAGGTCCTCCTACGAGCAGTACTTC. It specifies CASSRVNRSSYEQYF.

Details on this clone: Sequence at one end of the junction differs from germline and may be a read error. The same CDR3 also results from other DNA sequences found in this sample. The chain links TRBV7-9 to TRBJ2-3; 12 bases match TRBD2. The CDR3 has 14 amino acids. Germline lookup yields CDR1 SEHNR and CDR2 FQNEAQ (reference sequence). The CDR3 loop is CASSLAGGRDTQYF. Here the CDR3 DNA reads TGTGCCAGCAGCCTAGCGGGAGGGCGGGATACGCAGTATTTT. The full variable domain, with the rest looked up from reference TRBV7-9 and TRBJ2-3, is DTGVSQNPRHKITKRGQNVTFRCDPISEHNRLYWYRQTLGQGPEFLTYFQNEAQLEKSRLLSDRFSAERPKGSFSTLEIQRTEQGDSAMYLCASSLAGGRDTQYFGPGTRLTVL.

The rearrangement uses TRBV6-6 and TRBJ2-7, with D possibly matching TRBD2 (5 bases). The CDR3 has 14 residues. Germline CDR1 is MNHNY and CDR2 is SVGAGI (reference sequence). Trimming removed 2 bases at V and 3 bases at J, with 11 bases between. CDR3 DNA: TGTGCCAGCAGTTACGGAGGTTACGACTACGAGCAGTACTTC. Its protein product is CASSYGGYDYEQYF.

V and J are TRBV27 and TRBJ2-1; D may be TRBD1 (5 bases). Germline CDR1 is MNHEY and CDR2 is SMNVEV (reference sequence). V was shortened by 11 bases and J by 6 bases, with 11 bases between the two germline ends. The CDR3 loop spans 11 amino acids. For the CDR3, the DNA is TGTGCCGCGCAGCAGGGCAATGAGCAGTTCTTC. It translates to CAAQQGNEQFF.

The chain couples TRBV28 to TRBJ1-5, with unresolved D. CDR1 is MDHEN and CDR2 is SYDVKM in the germline V gene. With 3 bases removed from V and 7 bases from J, the gap between germline ends came to 7 bases. This CDR3 contains 12 residues. The chain's CDR3 is CASSFIRQPQHF. In DNA form, the CDR3 reads TGTGCCAGCAGTTTTATCCGGCAGCCCCAGCATTTT. Full variable domain (missing parts from reference TRBV28 and TRBJ1-5): DVKVTQSSRYLVKRTGEKVFLECVQDMDHENMFWYRQDPGLGLRLIYFSYDVKMKEKGDIPEGYSVSREKKERFSLILESASTNQTSMYLCASSFIRQPQHFGDGTRLSIL.

The genes are TRBV4-2 and TRBJ2-7; 9 nucleotides agree with TRBD1. This CDR3 region has 15 residues. The junction had 8 bases not matched to a gene; V was cut back by 5 bases and J by 3 bases. CDR1 LGHNA and CDR2 YNFKEQ come from the germline V gene. CDR3 sequence (DNA): TGTGCCAGCAGCGTGTACGGGACAGGGAGCTACGAGCAGTACTTC. It translates to CASSVYGTGSYEQYF.

The chain links TRBV28 to TRBJ2-7; D unresolved. CDR1 and CDR2 from the germline V gene are MDHEN and SYDVKM. Trimming cost V 6 bases and J 2 bases, with 23 bases left between them. The CDR3 covers 17 residues. CDR3 amino acids: CASSPSRAGFRAYEQYF. CDR3 nucleotides: TGTGCCAGCAGCCCCTCCCGCGCAGGATTCAGAGCCTACGAGCAGTACTTC.

The V gene is TRBV29-1, the J gene TRBJ2-5, with 14 bases lining up with TRBD2. The germline CDR1 and CDR2 sequences are SQVTM and ANQGSEA. Trimming took 6 bases from V and 4 from J; bases not matched to a gene: 10. The CDR3 runs to 16 residues. Written as DNA, the CDR3 is TGCAGCGTCGGCGGGACTAGCGGGAGACGGCGAGAGACCCAGTACTTC. Protein product: CSVGGTSGRRRETQYF.

The V and J genes are TRBV28 and TRBJ1-5, with no clear D. The CDR3 extends over 15 amino acids. V lost 5 bases and J 4 bases, leaving 15 bases between the germline ends. Germline loops: CDR1 MDHEN, CDR2 SYDVKM. In nucleotides, the CDR3 is TGTGCCAGCAGTGTACCTTCTGATGGGAATCAGCCCCAGCATTTT. This codes for CASSVPSDGNQPQHF.

The chain links TRBV25-1 to TRBJ2-1; 8 nucleotides agree with TRBD2. The CDR3 has 15 residues. The germline gives CDR1 MGHDK, CDR2 SYGVNS. V trimming: 6 bases; J trimming: 1 base; junction bases outside the gene matches: 5. The CDR3 nucleotides read TGTGCCAGCAGGGGTTCGGGGGGGTCCTACAATGAGCAGTTCTTC. Its translation: CASRGSGGSYNEQFF.

The V gene is TRBV4-1, the J gene TRBJ1-1; 8 bases are shared with TRBD1. This CDR3 has 13 amino acids. The germline V gene has CDR1 MGHRA and CDR2 YSYEKL. V was clipped by 2 bases and J by 7 bases; unmatched bases: 3. The CDR3 DNA sequence: TGCGCCAGCAGCCAAACAGGGGGGATTGAAGCTTTCTTT. Protein: CASSQTGGIEAFF.

The chain combines TRBV9 with TRBJ1-4, with D possibly being TRBD1 (6 bases). Trimming stripped 3 bases from V and 5 bases from J, with 17 bases between. CDR1 is SGDLS, CDR2 YYNGEE, per germline. This CDR3 has 16 residues. In DNA form, the CDR3 reads TGTGCCAGCAGCGCCTCGACAGGCGACCGGAATGAAAAACTGTTTTTT. It codes for CASSASTGDRNEKLFF.

The chain is built from TRBV7-9 and TRBJ2-2; no firm D call. This CDR3 has 13 residues. CDR1 is SEHNR and CDR2 is FQNEAQ in the germline V gene (reference sequence). Deletions cut 0 bases from V and 7 bases from J, with 6 bases between. CDR3 sequence reads: CASSLAVLGELFF. DNA of the CDR3: TGTGCCAGCAGCTTAGCAGTTCTCGGGGAGCTGTTTTTT.

The chain is built from TRBV29-1 and TRBJ1-3, with TRBD1 as a possible D gene (5 bases). The CDR3 consists of 12 residues. V gave up 7 bases and J gave up 3 bases, with 10 bases separating them. Germline CDR1 reads SQVTM; CDR2 reads ANQGSEA. In DNA form, the CDR3 reads TGCAGCGGCGTTCAGGGTGGAAACACCATATATTTT. Protein: CSGVQGGNTIYF. Full variable domain (remainder filled in from reference TRBV29-1 and TRBJ1-3): SAVISQKPSRDICQRGTSLTIQCQVDSQVTMMFWYRQQPGQSLTLIATANQGSEATYESGFVIDKFPISRPNLTFSTLTVSNMSPEDSSIYLCSGVQGGNTIYFGEGSWLTVV.

The rearrangement uses TRBV5-6 and TRBJ1-5; tentative D call: TRBD1 (5 bases). Between the trimmed V and J ends, which lost 1 base and 0 bases, there was a span of 14 bases. Germline V lookup: CDR1 SGHDT, CDR2 YYEEEE. There are 17 residues in the CDR3. The CDR3 here is CASSLYGAGDSNQPQHF. The CDR3 bases are TGTGCCAGCAGCTTGTACGGGGCAGGAGATAGCAATCAGCCCCAGCATTTT.

This chain connects TRBV7-9 to TRBJ2-2, with D possibly matching TRBD1 (6 bases). CDR1 and CDR2 (germline): SEHNR, FQNEAQ (reference sequence). The V end was cut by 9 bases, the J end by 2 bases, with 13 bases between. The length of the CDR3 is 14 residues. CDR3 loop: CASSGTHNTGELFF. In DNA form, the CDR3 reads TGTGCCAGTTCCGGGACACATAACACCGGGGAGCTGTTTTTT.

On this clone itself: This may come from a read error, since a much larger clone is one base off. At the DNA level, this CDR3 is encoded by other sequences in the same sample as well. This chain connects TRBV7-2 to TRBJ1-1; D gene uncertain. The V and J ends lost 2 bases and 4 bases respectively, with 5 bases between them. The CDR3 length is 12 residues. The germline V gene has CDR1 SGHTA and CDR2 FQGNSA. CDR3 loop: CASSLRGTEAFF. Here the CDR3 DNA reads TGTGCCAGCAGCTTACGGGGCACTGAAGCTTTCTTT. The variable domain in full, with the rest retrieved from reference TRBV7-2 and TRBJ1-1, is GAGVSQSPSNKVTEKGKDVELRCDPISGHTALYWYRQSLGQGLEFLIYFQGNSAPDKSGLPSDRFSAERTGGSVSTLTIQRTQQEDSAVYLCASSLRGTEAFFGQGTRLTVV.

The chain carries TRBV28 and TRBJ1-2, with 10 bases aligning to TRBD1. This CDR3 has 15 amino acids. Germline V gene lookup returns CDR1 MDHEN and CDR2 SYDVKM. Trimming took 5 bases from V and 5 from J; bases not matched to a gene: 8. The CDR3 bases are TGTGCCAGCAGTGACCCGGGACAGGGGAATTATGGCTACACCTTC. This sequence encodes CASSDPGQGNYGYTF.

As for this clone: Its ends do not fully match the called genes, so a read error is possible. The chain combines TRBV27 with TRBJ2-7; maybe TRBD1 (5 bases). The CDR3 is 14 amino acids. Germline loops: CDR1 MNHEY, CDR2 SMNVEV (reference sequence). The CDR3 DNA is TGTGCCAGCAGTTTACCCGGACACTCCCACGAGCAGTACTTC. It yields the protein CASSLPGHSHEQYF.

This clone was recorded only once. The rearrangement uses TRBV5-1 and TRBJ1-3; the D gene is possibly TRBD1 (6 bases). V was trimmed by 0 bases and J by 7 bases, leaving 14 bases between them. In germline, CDR1 is SGHRS, CDR2 YFSETQ. This CDR3 has 15 residues. The CDR3 DNA sequence: TGCGCCAGCAGCTTGGGGAGGGGGAAACTGAACACCATATATTTT. Amino acids: CASSLGRGKLNTIYF.